These T cell receptor beta chains were read from a single sample in a study of CD8 T cells in Susac syndrome. TCRdb processed the immunoSEQ multiplex PCR reads anew with MiXCR; each CDR3 protein has one entry. Of tens of thousands of distinct CDR3 sequences in the sample, 91% were seen once. Sequencing was done on a sample of CD8+ T cells from PBMCs. These receptors all come from a human donor with multiple sclerosis. The CDR3 runs from the conserved cysteine through the conserved F or W. Fields, in order: clone size, J gene, D gene, V gene, CDR3 DNA, CDR3 protein. The D gene is left open where the match is weak. Expanded clones get a size class; other rows say once, few or many, or leave the size out.

>-|TRBJ1-1|TRBD1|TRBV10-3
TGTGCCTCCACTACAGGGGTGCCCGCTGAAGCTTTCTTT
CASTTGVPAEAFF
>-|TRBJ2-1|TRBD2|TRBV9
TGTGCCAGCAGCGCGGGCGGGACTAGCTTCTCGAGCTCCTACAATGAGCAGTTCTTC
CASSAGGTSFSSSYNEQFF
>-|TRBJ2-1|-|TRBV18
TGTGCCAGCTCACCACCGAAGGGCTATGAGCAGTTCTTC
CASSPPKGYEQFF
>-|TRBJ2-3|-|TRBV4-3
TGCGCCAGCAGCCAAGATCGATCAGATACGCAGTATTTT
CASSQDRSDTQYF
>few|TRBJ1-1|-|TRBV7-9
TGTGCCAGCGGACGAGGAACTGAAGCTTTCTTT
CASGRGTEAFF
>-|TRBJ2-1|TRBD2|TRBV20-1
TGCAGTGCTGCGACTAGCGCAAGCTCCTACAATGAGCAGTTCTTC
CSAATSASSYNEQFF
>-|TRBJ2-1|TRBD2|TRBV4-1
TGCGCCAGCAGCCAAGATTCGAGGGAGGGGTGGTCTGAGCAGTTCTTC
CASSQDSREGWSEQFF
>-|TRBJ2-1|-|TRBV6-5
TGTGCCAGCAGTTACTCGACCGCCTCCTACAATGAGCAGTTCTTC
CASSYSTASYNEQFF
>-|TRBJ2-2|-|TRBV7-8
TGTGCCAGCGGTGCCGGGACCCCGGTGGGCGGGGAGCTGTTTTTT
CASGAGTPVGGELFF
>-|TRBJ2-7|TRBD1|TRBV28
TGTGCCAGCAGCGTTGGACAGGGGGTATCCTACGAGCAGTACTTC
CASSVGQGVSYEQYF
>-|TRBJ2-3|-|TRBV30
TGTGCCTGGAGTGGGGGGAGGGGGGCCAGAGATACGCAGTATTTT
CAWSGGRGARDTQYF
>-|TRBJ1-4|-|TRBV9
TGTGCCAGCAGCGCCGGGGGGACACAGAATGAAAAACTGTTTTTT
CASSAGGTQNEKLFF
>-|TRBJ2-1|-|TRBV27
TGTGCCAGCAGTAAGGGCGGGACCTACAATGAGCAGTTCTTC
CASSKGGTYNEQFF
>-|TRBJ2-7|-|TRBV6-6
TGTGCCAGCAGTTATCTCGACAGGTCATACGAGCAGTACTTC
CASSYLDRSYEQYF
>-|TRBJ1-5|TRBD1|TRBV12-3/TRBV12-4
TGTGCCAGCACCGCTGACTGGACAGGGCTCCAGCCCCAGCATTTT
CASTADWTGLQPQHF